This is a list of T cell receptor beta chains from one sample in a study of T cell responses to AZD1222 COVID-19 vaccine. This table comes from immunoSEQ multiplex PCR, and its TCRdb copy is limited to in-frame clones, with some not included. The sample includes more than 60,000 clones, 87% of them seen just once. The source material was peripheral blood, sampled on day 0 of AZD1222 vaccination. These receptors were obtained from an adult in good health. Each CDR3 is given with its conserved first and last residue. D genes are given only for firm matches. Clone size is stated in some rows and not others, as once, few, many or a class when expanded.

d_gene: TRBD1
abundance: once
v_gene: TRBV28
j_gene: TRBJ1-2
CDR3nt: TGTGCCAGCAGTCTGCTCGGGACAGGATCCCTCGGCTACACCTTC
CDR3aa: CASSLLGTGSLGYTF

d_gene: NA
abundance: NA
v_gene: TRBV12-5
j_gene: TRBJ2-3
CDR3nt: TGTGCTAGTGGTTGGGGGGGCGGAGGGAGCACAGATACGCAGTATTTT
CDR3aa: CASGWGGGGSTDTQYF

d_gene: NA
abundance: NA
v_gene: TRBV6-5
j_gene: TRBJ1-1
CDR3nt: TGTGCCAGCAGAGCCCCGGGGCTCGATGAAACTTTCTTT
CDR3aa: CASRAPGLDETFF

d_gene: TRBD1
abundance: NA
v_gene: TRBV11-3
j_gene: TRBJ1-1
CDR3nt: TGTGCCAGCAGCTCCTCGAGGACAGGGATGAACACTGAAGCTTTCTTT
CDR3aa: CASSSSRTGMNTEAFF

d_gene: NA
abundance: few
v_gene: TRBV3-1/TRBV3-2
j_gene: TRBJ1-1
CDR3nt: TGTGCCAGCAGCCAAAGGTTTGCTGTCGGGACACAAAACACTGAAGCTTTCTTT
CDR3aa: CASSQRFAVGTQNTEAFF

d_gene: NA
abundance: NA
v_gene: TRBV28
j_gene: TRBJ1-2
CDR3nt: TGTGCCAGCAGTTTTGCGGGTTCTCTTAGAGGCTACACCTTC
CDR3aa: CASSFAGSLRGYTF

d_gene: TRBD1
abundance: NA
v_gene: TRBV2
j_gene: TRBJ1-4
CDR3nt: TGTGCCAGCAGAGACAGGGGGCTGGGGACTAATGAAAAACTGTTTTTT
CDR3aa: CASRDRGLGTNEKLFF

d_gene: NA
abundance: NA
v_gene: TRBV30
j_gene: TRBJ1-6
CDR3nt: TGTGCCTGGGGTCAAGGGGGGACCTATAATTCACCCCTCCACTTT
CDR3aa: CAWGQGGTYNSPLHF

d_gene: NA
abundance: NA
v_gene: TRBV19
j_gene: TRBJ1-5
CDR3nt: TGTGCCAGTAGTATAAACGGGGCGCGGGGCAATCAGCCCCAGCATTTT
CDR3aa: CASSINGARGNQPQHF

d_gene: NA
abundance: few
v_gene: TRBV10-2
j_gene: TRBJ2-5
CDR3nt: TGCGCCAGCAGTGAGTCGAACCGGGGGCACGAGACCCAGTACTTC
CDR3aa: CASSESNRGHETQYF

d_gene: NA
abundance: few
v_gene: TRBV28
j_gene: TRBJ2-3
CDR3nt: TGTGCCAGCAGTTTACCTCCGGGACGTCGCACAGATACGCAGTATTTT
CDR3aa: CASSLPPGRRTDTQYF

d_gene: TRBD2
abundance: NA
v_gene: TRBV28
j_gene: TRBJ2-5
CDR3nt: TGTGCCAGCAGTTTAGGAGCGGGGGACTACCAAGAGACCCAGTACTTC
CDR3aa: CASSLGAGDYQETQYF

d_gene: NA
abundance: NA
v_gene: TRBV4-2
j_gene: TRBJ1-1
CDR3nt: TGTGCCAGCAGCCAAGATCTACAAGGGGAAGCTTTCTTT
CDR3aa: CASSQDLQGEAFF

d_gene: TRBD2
abundance: NA
v_gene: TRBV9
j_gene: TRBJ2-7
CDR3nt: TGTGCCAGCAGCGTAGGTTCCGGGACTAGTCCTCGCGAGCAGTACTTC
CDR3aa: CASSVGSGTSPREQYF

d_gene: TRBD1
abundance: once
v_gene: TRBV2
j_gene: TRBJ1-3
CDR3nt: TGTGCCAGCAGTGATTTAAACAGGGGGGTCTCTGGAAACACCATATATTTT
CDR3aa: CASSDLNRGVSGNTIYF